This T cell receptor (beta chain) is drawn from a study of cytomegalovirus exposure and HLA in healthy donors (dated 2017 in TCRdb). Some background on the complete study: In an earlier analysis of 587 of the donors, roughly 300 Gb of sequence data and about 110 million unique TCR beta sequences from some 170 million T cells were reported. Approximately 330 gigabases of sequencing data and around 85 million unique TCR sequences made up an early release that covered about 640 HLA-typed donors. Of the roughly 420 genotyped donors, over 80% were placed in the genetic ancestry cluster associated with self-reported Caucasian donors. The aim of the study was to test whether cataloging public T cell receptors could identify signatures of past pathogen exposure. The study profiled the T cell repertoires of 666 subjects by immunosequencing and related them to cytomegalovirus serostatus. A separate validation cohort of over a hundred different subjects was used in addition to the approximately 670-subject first cohort. High-throughput TCR immunosequencing, statistical association of individual TCRs with disease status, and machine learning were combined to predict cytomegalovirus infection status. To study patterns of TCR occurrence, a later analysis re-analyzed previously published TCR beta repertoires from several hundred donors and added high-resolution HLA genotyping. The later analysis used no new phenotypic data to find candidate immune exposures, relying instead on TCR beta sequences and their occurrence across donors. An earlier analysis of fewer than 700 of the donors applied high-throughput TCR beta sequencing to assess whether each TCR beta V gene segment acted as functional or pseudogenic. Donor age, sex, ethnicity and CMV serostatus were compiled together with the repertoire data. A later genetic analysis took genome-wide SNP genotypes for about 55% of the roughly 700 donors and used that subset as a discovery cohort. All discovery cohort repertoires had been generated on a single sequencing platform. HLA typing included class I and class II loci at four-digit resolution. Typing coverage varied by locus: roughly 629-630 donors for A, B, C, DRB1 and DQB1; approximately 560 for DQA1; over 600 for DPA1; approximately 490 for DPB1. Roughly five DR-DQ haplotypes were treated as single units for association and clustering because of strong linkage in the cohort. Across 300 to 400 genotyped donors of the cohort, an average of roughly 250,000 unique TCR beta nucleotide sequences per donor were sequenced, and about a sixth of those sequences were non-productive.

Library preparation employed the immunoSEQ multiplex PCR assay. A mixture of 60 forward primers for TCR Vbeta segments and 13 reverse primers for TCR Jbeta segments was used in the multiplex PCR. The CDR3 region of rearranged TCR beta genes was amplified from genomic DNA with a multiplex PCR assay. The Illumina HiSeq System was used to sequence the amplified TCR beta libraries as 87-base-pair reads. In the paper's pipeline: A later analysis tallied around 82 million unique TCR beta chains across the 666 repertoires, and some 10 million of those chains were shared by two or more donors. To remove PCR and sequencing errors, raw reads were error-corrected and collapsed into unique sequences using a nearest-neighbor algorithm that merged closely related sequences. Alignment of CDR3 sequences to IMGT reference sequences was used to assign V, D and J gene segments. For a sequence to be retained, at least a six-nucleotide match to both a V gene segment and a J gene segment was required. Rearrangements were called productive when the CDR3 lacked stop codons and stayed in frame with V and J; all others were non-productive. Following IMGT convention, CDR3 was defined as the stretch from the second conserved V-encoded cysteine up to the conserved J-encoded phenylalanine. The earlier analysis of about 500 of the donors excluded sequences that lacked an unambiguous match to a single V gene segment. An earlier analysis of 587 of the donors classified V segments as functional when productive rearrangements were above 56.7% and as segregating when the standard deviation between donors was above 5%. To diagnose cytomegalovirus status from the catalog of TCR beta chain sequences, a statistical classification framework was built. A later analysis assigned V and J genes by comparing TCR nucleotide sequences with IMGT/GENE-DB human TR gene sequences. In a later analysis, CDR3 sequences and most-parsimonious VDJ recombination scenarios were assigned using the TCRdist pipeline. In a later analysis, each TCR beta chain was defined by its CDR3 amino acid sequence together with its V-gene family, and reads without a unique V-gene family were excluded. In a later analysis, fewer than 650 highly shared, low-generation-probability nucleotide sequences were removed to address suspected cross-contamination and a sequencing artifact. A later analysis calculated a clonal expansion index for each public chain from normalized within-repertoire ranks of inferred template counts. In a later analysis, generation probabilities were computed using a VDJ recombination model fitted to out-of-frame rearrangements, and the results were checked against IGoR. In a later analysis, hypergeometric tests were used to score TCR-TCR, TCR-HLA and TCR-CMV co-occurrence, with a repertoire-size bias correction applied to TCR pairs. A later analysis estimated false discovery rates by permuting HLA or CMV assignments 20 times. In a later analysis, co-occurring TCRs were grouped using DBSCAN, with TCRdist sequence similarity added in when clustering inside HLA-allele-positive subsets. For co-occurrence clustering, repertoires with fewer than 30,000 or more than 120,000 public chains were excluded, along with a handful of repertoires with anomalous nucleotide sharing. TCRdb mirrors the immuneACCESS table, restricted to in-frame sequences. Some clones are absent from its copies; in checked studies, under half trace to an unresolved V gene, and the reason for the others is unknown. That table is the source of V, J and clone size, and D and trimming were worked out from the DNA. In this sample the table shows roughly 140,000 clones, around 79% of which occur a single time. The ten largest clones add up to roughly 0.7% of the sample.

The cohort comprised approximately 700 healthy bone marrow donors. At the time of sampling, all cohort members were nominally healthy, though unrecorded immune exposures were likely present. The donor tested CMV seronegative and was one of the 352 seronegative cohort members. Each donor provided a peripheral blood sample, and peripheral blood mononuclear cells were used for TCR beta sequencing. Genomic DNA extraction from the blood cell samples was performed with the Qiagen DNeasy Blood Extraction Kit. Worth noting for this clone: Its binding antigen is unknown. Within one base of it there is no much larger clone, and no base qualities were kept.

CDR1 and CDR2, per the germline V gene (reference sequence), are LNHDA and SQIVND. From cysteine to phenylalanine, the CDR3 is 11 amino acids long. Only the CDR3 DNA is retained, 33 bases long and in frame from the first base. A distance of 7 bases separates the germline ends of V and J, which lose 6 bases and 5 bases respectively. Overall study outcomes, separate from this receptor: According to a later analysis, parvovirus B19, influenza, CMV and Epstein-Barr virus appeared linked to several top co-occurrence clusters. In a later analysis, TCR association rates were found to vary across HLA loci, with the most associated TCRs seen for DRB1 alleles and the fewest for HLA-C alleles. A later analysis found that HLA-associated TCR beta chains were more clonally expanded and had lower generation probabilities than equally common non-associated chains. The classifier was reported to diagnose cytomegalovirus status with high specificity and sensitivity in both the original cohort and the validation cohort. According to the authors, the approach could potentially be generalized to other disease states and immunological phenotypes. Broadly in line with IMGT annotations, most TCR beta V segments showed up in productive rearrangements about 90% or about 30% of the time in an earlier analysis of several hundred of the donors. CMV serostatus was the only immune exposure information available for the cohort. V-gene and J-gene trimming of TCR beta chains was associated with a missense DCLRE1C variant in a later genetic analysis, and the association was replicated in an independent cohort. Correlated functional status among segregating V segments might reflect linkage disequilibrium, but an unknown experimental factor could not be ruled out. The sequencing pipeline was judged likely to have produced a cluster of highly shared sequence variants as a technical artifact. A later analysis associated around 16,000 TCR beta sequences with specific HLA alleles at a false discovery rate of 0.05. Only TCR beta chains were sequenced in this cohort, and the absence of alpha or paired-chain data limited detectable features. A further reported finding was that TCR beta sequences accurately predicted the HLA-A and HLA-B alleles for most subjects in the first cohort. The study listed around 160 TCR beta chains as associated with cytomegalovirus. Roughly uniform sequencing depth across donors was assumed in presence/absence analyses, although this assumption may not hold. Because HLA typing was unavailable for some donors at each locus, only the typed subset was used in association tests. Most CMV-associated TCR beta chains appeared to be HLA-restricted in a later analysis, and the HLA associations seemed to be driven largely by CMV exposure. A later genetic analysis reported fewer N-insertions in productive TCRs among donors in an Asian-associated ancestry cluster than the roughly 650-donor mean. The 87-base-pair reads could not distinguish some IMGT-functional V segments, including TRBV6-2 and TRBV6-3, so those segments were excluded. Across donors, most TCR sequences were observed very rarely, whereas some public TCRs were present in many individuals. Because counts were too low, about 15 rarely observed V segments, including chromosome 9 orphons, were left out of the earlier analysis of roughly 600 of the donors. Assigning TCR associations to individual alleles was difficult when HLA alleles, especially DR and DQ, strongly co-occurred. In vitro tests confirmed that a few of the cytomegalovirus-associated TCR beta chains recognize cytomegalovirus antigens.

Recombination linked TRBV19 to TRBJ2-5, with an unclear D gene assignment. Sequencing input: PBMCs. The TCR comes from a male donor in good health and CMV-seronegative. The CDR3 protein sequence reads: CASSLGETQYF. The DNA reads as follows: TGTGCCAGTAGCCTCGGGGAGACCCAGTACTTC.